What follows is one TCR beta chain and its context. Running of the assay took place at deep level. With ten immunoSEQ deep assay plates, unsorted PBMC DNA underwent sequencing. Generated by immunoSEQ multiplex PCR, the TCRdb table keeps only in-frame clones and is missing some. Here the sample spans hundreds of thousands of clones, around 80% being singletons. With unsorted samples, genomic DNA was obtained from 89 million or so PBMCs. The entry originates in a study of shared clonotypes between healthy human individuals. Trimming took 4 bases from V and 3 from J, leaving 13 bases between them. The germline CDR1 and CDR2 sequences are MDHEN and SYDVKM. The CDR3 is 15 amino acids.

The source material was PBMCs. This clonotype originated in a woman aged 40 to 50 in good health. Some clones in this sample may be carry-over from other donors' samples. The rearrangement uses TRBV28 and TRBJ1-5; no reliable D call. Written as DNA, the CDR3 is TGTGCCAGCAGTTCGGTGCTGTCAGCCAATCAGCCCCAGCATTTT. It specifies CASSSVLSANQPQHF.